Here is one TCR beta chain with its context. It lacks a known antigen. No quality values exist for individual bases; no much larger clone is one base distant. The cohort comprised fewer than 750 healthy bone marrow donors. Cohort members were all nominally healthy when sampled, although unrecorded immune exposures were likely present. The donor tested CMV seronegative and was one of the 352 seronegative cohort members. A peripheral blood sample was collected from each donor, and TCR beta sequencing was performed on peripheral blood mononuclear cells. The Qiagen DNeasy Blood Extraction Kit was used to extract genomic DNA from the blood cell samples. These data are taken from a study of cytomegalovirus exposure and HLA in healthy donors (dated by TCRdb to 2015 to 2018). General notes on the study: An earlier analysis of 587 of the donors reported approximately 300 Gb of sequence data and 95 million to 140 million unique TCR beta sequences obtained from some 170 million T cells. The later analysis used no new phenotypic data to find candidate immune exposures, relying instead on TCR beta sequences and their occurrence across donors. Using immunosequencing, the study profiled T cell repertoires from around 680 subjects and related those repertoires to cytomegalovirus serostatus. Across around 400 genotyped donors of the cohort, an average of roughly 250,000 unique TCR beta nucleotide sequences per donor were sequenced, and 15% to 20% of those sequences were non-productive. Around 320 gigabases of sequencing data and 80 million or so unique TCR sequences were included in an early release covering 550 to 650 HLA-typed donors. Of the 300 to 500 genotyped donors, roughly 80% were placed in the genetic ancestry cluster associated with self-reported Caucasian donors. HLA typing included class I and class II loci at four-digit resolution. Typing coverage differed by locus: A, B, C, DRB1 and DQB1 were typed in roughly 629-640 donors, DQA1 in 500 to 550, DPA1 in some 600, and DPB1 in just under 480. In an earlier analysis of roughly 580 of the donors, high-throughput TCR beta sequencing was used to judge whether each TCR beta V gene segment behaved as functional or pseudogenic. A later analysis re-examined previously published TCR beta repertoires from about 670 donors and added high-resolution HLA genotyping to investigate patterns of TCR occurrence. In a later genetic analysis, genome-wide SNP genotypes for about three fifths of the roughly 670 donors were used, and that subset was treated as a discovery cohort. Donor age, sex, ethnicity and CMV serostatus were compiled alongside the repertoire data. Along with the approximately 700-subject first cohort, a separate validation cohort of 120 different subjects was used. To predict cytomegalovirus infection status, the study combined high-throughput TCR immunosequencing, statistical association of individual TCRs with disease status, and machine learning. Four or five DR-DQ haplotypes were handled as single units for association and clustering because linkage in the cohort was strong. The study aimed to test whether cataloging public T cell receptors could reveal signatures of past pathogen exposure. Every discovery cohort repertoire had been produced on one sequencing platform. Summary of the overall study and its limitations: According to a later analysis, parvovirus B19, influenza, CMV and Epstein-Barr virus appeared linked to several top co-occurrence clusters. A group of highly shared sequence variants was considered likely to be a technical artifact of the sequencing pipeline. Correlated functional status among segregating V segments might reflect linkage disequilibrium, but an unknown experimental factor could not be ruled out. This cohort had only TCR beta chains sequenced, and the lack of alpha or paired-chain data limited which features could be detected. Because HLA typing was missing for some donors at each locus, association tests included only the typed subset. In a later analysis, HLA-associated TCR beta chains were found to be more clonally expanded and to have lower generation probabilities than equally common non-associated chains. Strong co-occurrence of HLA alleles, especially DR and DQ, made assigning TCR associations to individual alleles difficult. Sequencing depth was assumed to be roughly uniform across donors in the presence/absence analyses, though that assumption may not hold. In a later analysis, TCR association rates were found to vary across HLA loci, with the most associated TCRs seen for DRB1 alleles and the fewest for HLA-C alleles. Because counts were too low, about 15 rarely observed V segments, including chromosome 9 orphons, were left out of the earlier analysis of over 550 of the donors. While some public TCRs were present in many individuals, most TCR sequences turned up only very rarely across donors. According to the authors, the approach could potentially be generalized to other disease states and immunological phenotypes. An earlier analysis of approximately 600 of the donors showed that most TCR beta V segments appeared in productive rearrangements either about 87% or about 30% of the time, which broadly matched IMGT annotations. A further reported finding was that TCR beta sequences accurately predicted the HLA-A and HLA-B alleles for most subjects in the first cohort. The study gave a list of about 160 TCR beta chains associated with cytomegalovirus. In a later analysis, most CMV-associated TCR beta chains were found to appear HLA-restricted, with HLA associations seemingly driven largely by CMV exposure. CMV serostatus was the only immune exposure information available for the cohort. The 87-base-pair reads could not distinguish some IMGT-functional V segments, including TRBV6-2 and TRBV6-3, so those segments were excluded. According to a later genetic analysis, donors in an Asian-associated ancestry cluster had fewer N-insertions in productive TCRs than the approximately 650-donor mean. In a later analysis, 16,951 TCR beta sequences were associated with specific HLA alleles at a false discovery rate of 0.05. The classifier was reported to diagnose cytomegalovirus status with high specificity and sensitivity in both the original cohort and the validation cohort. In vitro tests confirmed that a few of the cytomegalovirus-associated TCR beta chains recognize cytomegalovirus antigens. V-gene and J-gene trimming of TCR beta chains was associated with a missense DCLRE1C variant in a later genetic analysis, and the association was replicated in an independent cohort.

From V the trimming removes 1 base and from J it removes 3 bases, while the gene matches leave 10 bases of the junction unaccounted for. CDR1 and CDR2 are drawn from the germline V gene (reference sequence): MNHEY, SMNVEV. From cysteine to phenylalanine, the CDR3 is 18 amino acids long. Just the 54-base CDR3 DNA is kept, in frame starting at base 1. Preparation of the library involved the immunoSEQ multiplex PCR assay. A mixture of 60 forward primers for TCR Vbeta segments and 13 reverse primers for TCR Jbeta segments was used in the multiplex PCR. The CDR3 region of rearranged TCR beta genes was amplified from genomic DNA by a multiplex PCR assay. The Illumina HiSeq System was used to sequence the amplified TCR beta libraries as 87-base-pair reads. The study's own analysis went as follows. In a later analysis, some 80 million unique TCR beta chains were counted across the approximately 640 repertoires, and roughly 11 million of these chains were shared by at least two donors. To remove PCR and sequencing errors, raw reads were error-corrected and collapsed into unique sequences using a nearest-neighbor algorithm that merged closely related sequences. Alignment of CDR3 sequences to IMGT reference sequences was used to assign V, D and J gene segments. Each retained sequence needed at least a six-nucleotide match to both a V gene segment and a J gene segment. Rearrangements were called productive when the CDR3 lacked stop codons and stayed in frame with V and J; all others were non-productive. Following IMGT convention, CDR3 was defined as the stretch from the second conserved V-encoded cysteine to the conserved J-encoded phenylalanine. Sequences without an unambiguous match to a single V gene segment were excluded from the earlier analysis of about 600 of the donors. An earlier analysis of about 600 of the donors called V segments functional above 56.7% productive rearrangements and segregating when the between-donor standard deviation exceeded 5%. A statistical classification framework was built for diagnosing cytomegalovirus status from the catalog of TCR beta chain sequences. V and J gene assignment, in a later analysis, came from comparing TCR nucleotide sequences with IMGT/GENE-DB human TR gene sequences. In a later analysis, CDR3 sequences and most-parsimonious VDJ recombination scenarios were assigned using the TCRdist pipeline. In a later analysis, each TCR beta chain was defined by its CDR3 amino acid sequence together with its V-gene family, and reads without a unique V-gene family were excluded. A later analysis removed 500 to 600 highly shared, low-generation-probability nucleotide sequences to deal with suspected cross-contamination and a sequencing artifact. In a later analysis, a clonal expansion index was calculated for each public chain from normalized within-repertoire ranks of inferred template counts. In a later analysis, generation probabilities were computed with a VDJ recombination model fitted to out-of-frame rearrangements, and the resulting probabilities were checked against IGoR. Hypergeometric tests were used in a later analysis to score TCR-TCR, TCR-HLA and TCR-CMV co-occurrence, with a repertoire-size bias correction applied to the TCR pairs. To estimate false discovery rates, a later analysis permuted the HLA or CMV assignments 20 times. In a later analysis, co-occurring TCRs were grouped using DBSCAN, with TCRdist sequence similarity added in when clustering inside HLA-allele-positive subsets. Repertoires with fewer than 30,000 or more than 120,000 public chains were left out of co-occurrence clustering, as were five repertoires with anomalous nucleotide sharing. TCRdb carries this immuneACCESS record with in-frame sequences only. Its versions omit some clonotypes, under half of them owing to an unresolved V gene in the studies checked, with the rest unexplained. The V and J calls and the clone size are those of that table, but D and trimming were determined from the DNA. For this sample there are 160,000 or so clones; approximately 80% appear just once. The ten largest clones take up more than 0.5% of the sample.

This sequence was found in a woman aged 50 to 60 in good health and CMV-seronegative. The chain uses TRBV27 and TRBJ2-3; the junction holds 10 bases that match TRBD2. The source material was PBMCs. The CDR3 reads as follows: CASSLWLAGAGGTDTQYF. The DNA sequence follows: TGTGCCAGCAGTTTATGGCTAGCGGGGGCAGGGGGGACAGATACGCAGTATTTT.